The 5 T cell receptor beta chains in this list originate from one sample, sequenced in a study of identical twins. TCRdb reprocessed the 5' RACE reads with MiXCR, giving one entry per CDR3 protein. The sample carries 1.5 million to 2 million distinct CDR3 sequences, around 33% recorded once. Input material: cord blood. The source is a newborn girl in good health.

This clonotype was observed a handful of times. CDR3 in amino acids: CASSDTPSGSTIYNEQFF. CDR3 sequence (DNA): TGTGCCAGCAGCGATACCCCTAGCGGGTCGACGATCTACAATGAGCAGTTCTTC. The V and J genes are TRBV7-6 and TRBJ2-1; TRBD2 matches at 8 bases. J gave up 3 bases and V 5 bases, and 15 bases lay outside the gene matches. Germline V CDR1 and CDR2: SGHVS, FNYEAQ. The CDR3 has 18 residues. Full variable domain (missing parts from reference TRBV7-6 and TRBJ2-1): GAGVSQSPRYKVTKRGQDVALRCDPISGHVSLYWYRQALGQGPEFLTYFNYEAQQDKSGLPNDRFSAERPEGSISTLTIQRTEQRDSAMYRCASSDTPSGSTIYNEQFFGPGTRLTVL.

In this sample, this clonotype turned up a few times. The chain links TRBV4-2 to TRBJ2-5, with 9 bases fitting TRBD2. V was clipped by 1 base and J by 4 bases; unmatched bases: 4. CDR1 LGHNA and CDR2 YNFKEQ come from the germline V gene. The CDR3 has 15 amino acids. The CDR3 loop is CASSQVAGVGETQYF. The DNA for the CDR3 is TGTGCCAGCAGCCAAGTAGCGGGGGTTGGAGAGACCCAGTACTTC.

This clonotype was recorded a few times. The chain couples TRBV24-1 to TRBJ2-7, with TRBD1 matching 8 bases. The CDR3 sequence is 15 residues long. Germline V gives CDR1 KGHDR, CDR2 SFDVKD. The V segment lost 3 bases and the J segment 5 bases; nucleotides outside the gene matches: 8. The CDR3 here is CATSDGTGSMDEQYF. CDR3 sequence (DNA): TGTGCCACCAGTGATGGGACAGGAAGTATGGACGAGCAGTACTTC.

This clonotype has a handful of counts. This chain uses TRBV10-3 with TRBJ1-1; possible D gene TRBD1, 6 bases. CDR1 ENHRY and CDR2 SYGVKD come from the germline V gene. Trimming removed 6 bases at V and 1 base at J, with 12 bases between. The CDR3 is made up of 14 amino acids. Here the CDR3 DNA reads TGTGCCATCAGCATGACAGGTTCGAACACTGAAGCTTTCTTT. This encodes CAISMTGSNTEAFF.

V and J are TRBV2 and TRBJ2-2, with 7 nucleotides matching TRBD1. This CDR3 comprises 16 residues. CDR1 and CDR2 (germline): SNHLY, FYNNEI. V shed 7 bases and J 2 bases; nucleotides not matched to a gene: 10. In DNA form, the CDR3 reads TGTGCCAGCAAATCGAGGGGGCGTAGAAACACCGGGGAGCTGTTTTTT. Its protein is CASKSRGRRNTGELFF.